The 32 T cell receptor beta chains below all came from one sample that was sequenced in a study of blood T cell repertoires in COVID-19. Profiled with immunoSEQ multiplex PCR; TCRdb holds only in-frame clones, not every one. The sample contains about 260,000 clones, approximately 80% of which appear only once. Sequencing was performed on peripheral blood. These receptors originate from a human donor in a cohort sampled during active COVID-19.

V is TRBV18 and J is TRBJ1-6, with 10 bases matching TRBD1. With 3 bases clipped from V and 8 bases from J, the junction kept 16 bases outside the gene matches. Germline V lookup: CDR1 KGHSH, CDR2 LQKENI. The CDR3 covers 19 residues. The CDR3 DNA is TGTGCCAGCTCACCCTCCCCGGGACAGGGGATTCCGGCACATTCACCCCTCCACTTT. Protein sequence: CASSPSPGQGIPAHSPLHF.

V and J are TRBV5-1 and TRBJ1-5, with D possibly TRBD1 on 5 matching bases. The CDR3 consists of 18 residues. The V and J ends lost 0 bases and 0 bases respectively, with 16 bases between them. CDR1 SGHRS and CDR2 YFSETQ come from the germline V gene. CDR3 sequence (DNA): TGCGCCAGCAGCTTGGGAATCGGGGGAGGGTATAGCAATCAGCCCCAGCATTTT. Its translation: CASSLGIGGGYSNQPQHF.

The chain employs TRBV18 and TRBJ2-7; D unresolved. This CDR3 spans 12 amino acids. V dropped 6 bases and J dropped 2 bases, with 8 bases sitting between them. Germline V lookup: CDR1 KGHSH, CDR2 LQKENI. The CDR3 nucleotides read TGTGCCAGCTCCAGCGCGGCCTACGAGCAGTACTTC. Protein product: CASSSAAYEQYF.

CDR3 DNA sequence: TGTGCCAGCAGTCCTCTAGGGGGTAATTCACCCCTCCACTTT. Translation: CASSPLGGNSPLHF. This chain connects TRBV6-6 to TRBJ1-6; maybe TRBD1 (6 bases). The V end lost 5 bases, the J end lost 6 bases, and 11 bases lay between the germline ends. This CDR3 has 14 amino acids. The germline gives CDR1 MNHNY, CDR2 SVGAGI (reference sequence).

The rearrangement links TRBV25-1 to TRBJ2-3, with 9 bases that match TRBD2. V shed 1 base and J 5 bases; nucleotides not matched to a gene: 4. Germline V gives CDR1 MGHDK, CDR2 SYGVNS. The CDR3 sequence is 15 residues long. CDR3 sequence reads: CASSEFLAGKDTQYF. The CDR3 nucleotides are TGTGCCAGCAGTGAATTTCTAGCGGGAAAAGATACGCAGTATTTT.

The chain has TRBV18 and TRBJ2-3, with D unresolved. Germline CDR1 KGHSH, CDR2 LQKENI. The V end lost 3 bases, the J end lost 1 base, and 8 bases lay between the germline ends. The CDR3 extends over 14 amino acids. CDR3 bases: TGTGCCAGCTCACCGTCACTCCGCACAGATACGCAGTATTTT. Translating it yields CASSPSLRTDTQYF. Variable domain in full (rest from reference TRBV18 and TRBJ2-3): NAGVMQNPRHLVRRRGQEARLRCSPMKGHSHVYWYRQLPEEGLKFMVYLQKENIIDESGMPKERFSAEFPKEGPSILRIQQVVRGDSAAYFCASSPSLRTDTQYFGPGTRLTVL.

The rearrangement uses TRBV14 and TRBJ1-1; D not resolved. The CDR3 loop spans 14 amino acids. Trimming took 0 bases from V and 3 from J, leaving 8 bases between them. CDR1 SGHDN and CDR2 FVKESK come from the germline V gene. CDR3 sequence reads: CASSQEFGDTEAFF. As DNA, the CDR3 is TGTGCCAGCAGCCAAGAGTTCGGGGACACTGAAGCTTTCTTT.

The rearrangement joins TRBV6-1 to TRBJ1-5, with a weak D call TRBD1 (5 bases). This CDR3 region has 15 residues. V shed 3 bases and J shed 7 bases, with 16 bases lying between them. The germline gives CDR1 MNHNS, CDR2 SASEGT. The CDR3 loop is CASSDLGRVGQPQHF. In nucleotides, the CDR3 is TGTGCCAGCAGTGACCTCGGCAGGGTTGGGCAGCCCCAGCATTTT.

This chain links TRBV4-3 with TRBJ2-7, with 7 bases identical to TRBD1. The V gene's germline CDR1 is LGHNA and CDR2 YSLEER. This CDR3 spans 16 amino acids. J gave up 0 bases and V 0 bases, and 5 bases lay outside the gene matches. The chain's CDR3 is CASSQDTGQVSYEQYF. In DNA form, the CDR3 reads TGCGCCAGCAGCCAAGATACCGGACAGGTCTCCTACGAGCAGTACTTC.

The V call is TRBV28, the J call TRBJ2-3; 7 bases are shared with TRBD2. Germline V gives CDR1 MDHEN, CDR2 SYDVKM. V dropped 8 bases and J dropped 0; count of bases not matched to a gene: 14. The CDR3 is 17 residues long. The CDR3 DNA follows: TGTGCCAGCGGTCTAAAGAGACTAGCTCTTAGCACAGATACGCAGTATTTT. Its translation is CASGLKRLALSTDTQYF.

The chain combines TRBV20-1 with TRBJ2-1; the D is unclear. Trimming left V 3 bases short and J 4 bases short, with 4 bases between. The CDR3 spans 11 residues. CDR1 is DFQATT, CDR2 SNEGSKA, per germline (reference sequence). The CDR3 region has the DNA TGCAGTGCTAGCAGATACAATGAGCAGTTCTTC. It translates to CSASRYNEQFF.

This clone was counted once. The chain links TRBV30 to TRBJ1-2; 7 positions match TRBD1. Germline V gives CDR1 GTSNPN, CDR2 SVGIG (reference sequence). This CDR3 is 16 amino acids long. V lost 4 bases and J lost 2; bases outside the gene matches: 13. The chain's CDR3 is CAWNGFSTTGNYGYTF. In DNA, the CDR3 is TGTGCCTGGAATGGGTTTAGCACGACAGGGAACTATGGCTACACCTTC.

The chain couples TRBV9 to TRBJ2-7, with 8 bases lining up with TRBD1. After removal of 6 bases from V and 0 bases from J, the junction contained 8 bases not matched to a gene. Germline lookup yields CDR1 SGDLS and CDR2 YYNGEE. CDR3 length equals 15 residues. The CDR3 is CASNPSGQGSYEQYF. The DNA for the CDR3 is TGTGCCAGCAACCCGTCCGGACAGGGCTCCTACGAGCAGTACTTC.

The chain combines TRBV28 with TRBJ2-7, with 7 bases identical to TRBD1. Per the germline V gene, CDR1 is MDHEN and CDR2 is SYDVKM. V trimming: 7 bases; J trimming: 3 bases; junction bases outside the gene matches: 15. The CDR3 extends over 16 amino acids. The CDR3 nucleotides are TGTGCCAGCAAGCAACCGGGACAGAGAGCCTTCTACGAGCAGTACTTC. It translates to CASKQPGQRAFYEQYF.

The chain combines TRBV9 with TRBJ2-1; D ambiguous. Germline loops: CDR1 SGDLS, CDR2 YYNGEE. V shed 4 bases and J shed 2 bases, with 10 bases lying between them. This CDR3 spans 14 amino acids. The CDR3 nucleotides are TGTGCCAGCAGCTTAGTAGACACCTACAATGAGCAGTTCTTC. It is translated as CASSLVDTYNEQFF.

The gene calls are TRBV5-1 and TRBJ2-7, with TRBD1 as a possible D gene (6 bases). Looked up from germline, CDR1 is SGHRS and CDR2 is YFSETQ. The germline V and J ends were trimmed by 4 bases and 1 base, with 18 bases remaining between them. The CDR3 is 16 amino acids. Here the CDR3 reads CASSPVDSRGSYEQYF. The CDR3 DNA follows: TGCGCCAGCAGCCCGGTGGACAGCAGGGGTTCCTACGAGCAGTACTTC.

V usage is TRBV14 and J usage is TRBJ2-1, with TRBD2 identical over 7 bases. Germline values: CDR1 SGHDN, CDR2 FVKESK. Trimming at V came to 1 base and at J to 7 bases, leaving 19 bases not matched to a gene. This CDR3 contains 19 residues. The CDR3 nucleotides are TGTGCCAGCAGCCAAGGAAGGGTGGCGGGGGTAGGGCTTAGGAATGAGCAGTTCTTC. This sequence encodes CASSQGRVAGVGLRNEQFF.

The chain carries TRBV5-1 and TRBJ2-1; 9 bases line up with TRBD1. From germline, CDR1 is SGHRS and CDR2 YFSETQ. With 2 bases clipped from V and 7 bases from J, the junction kept 7 bases outside the gene matches. The CDR3 is 15 amino acids. The chain's CDR3 is CASSLTGQGANEQFF. The CDR3 DNA reads TGCGCCAGCAGCTTAACGGGACAGGGAGCTAATGAGCAGTTCTTC. Full variable domain (rest looked up from reference TRBV5-1 and TRBJ2-1): KAGVTQTPRYLIKTRGQQVTLSCSPISGHRSVSWYQQTPGQGLQFLFEYFSETQRNKGNFPGRFSGRQFSNSRSEMNVSTLELGDSALYLCASSLTGQGANEQFFGPGTRLTVL.

The J gene is TRBJ2-4, the V gene TRBV2; perhaps TRBD1 as D (5 bases). Trimming took 9 bases from V and 1 from J, leaving 19 bases between them. The CDR3 is 16 residues long. Per the germline V gene, CDR1 is SNHLY and CDR2 is FYNNEI. The CDR3 coding sequence is TGTGCCAGTAACTCTCAGGGTTCTGGTGCCAAAAACATTCAGTACTTC. Translating it yields CASNSQGSGAKNIQYF.

The chain employs TRBV7-2 and TRBJ2-2; D is ambiguous. The germline V and J ends were trimmed by 5 bases and 3 bases, with 4 bases remaining between them. Germline loops: CDR1 SGHTA, CDR2 FQGNSA. The CDR3 runs to 12 residues. This CDR3 reads CASSPDTGELFF. The CDR3, as DNA: TGTGCCAGCAGCCCTGACACCGGGGAGCTGTTTTTT.

This rearrangement joins TRBV7-8 to TRBJ2-7, with 7 bases identical to TRBD1. J gave up 0 bases and V 2 bases, and 7 bases lay outside the gene matches. CDR3 length: 16 amino acids. Germline values: CDR1 SGHVS, CDR2 FQNEAQ. CDR3 sequence: CASSLPQDRSSYEQYF. The DNA of the CDR3 is TGTGCCAGCAGCTTACCTCAGGACAGGTCCTCCTACGAGCAGTACTTC.

The rearrangement links TRBV28 to TRBJ1-1; D possibly corresponds to TRBD1 (5 bases). This CDR3 comprises 15 residues. Germline CDR1 MDHEN, CDR2 SYDVKM. V lost 3 bases and J 5 bases, leaving 16 bases between the germline ends. Here the CDR3 DNA reads TGTGCCAGCAGTTTCTGGGGAGGGACGATGACTGAAGCTTTCTTT. It specifies CASSFWGGTMTEAFF.

As DNA, the CDR3 is TGCGCCAGCAGCCGCCAACCCGGGACTAGCGGGGGGGAGCTGTTTTTT. This encodes CASSRQPGTSGGELFF. The chain carries TRBV4-1 and TRBJ2-2; 12 nucleotides line up with TRBD2. Germline CDR1 reads MGHRA; CDR2 reads YSYEKL. The CDR3 has 16 residues. V shed 4 bases and J 8 bases; nucleotides not matched to a gene: 8.

The rearrangement joins TRBV5-8 to TRBJ2-7; 7 positions match TRBD2. The V gene's germline CDR1 is SGHTS and CDR2 YDEGEE. This CDR3 is built from 15 residues. V shed 4 bases, J shed 3 bases, and the junction held 10 bases outside the gene matches. CDR3 region: CASSRGGGEDYEQYF. Here the CDR3 DNA reads TGTGCCAGCAGCCGAGGTGGGGGGGAGGACTACGAGCAGTACTTC.

This clone was observed a handful of times. The chain employs TRBV9 and TRBJ2-2; tentatively, D is TRBD2 (6 bases). The CDR3 is 16 residues long. Trimming pared 2 bases from V and 3 bases from J, leaving 14 bases between. The germline V gene has CDR1 SGDLS and CDR2 YYNGEE. The CDR3 nucleotides are TGTGCCAGCAGCGTTATGCCGGGGGAGGACACCGGGGAGCTGTTTTTT. Translation: CASSVMPGEDTGELFF.

The genes are TRBV18 and TRBJ1-6, with D uncertain. Trimming removed 2 bases at V and 7 bases at J, with 9 bases between. The CDR3 loop spans 14 amino acids. CDR1 KGHSH and CDR2 LQKENI come from the germline V gene. Here the CDR3 DNA reads TGTGCCAGCTCACCAATGCAGGAAAATTCACCCCTCCACTTT. It encodes CASSPMQENSPLHF.

The chain uses TRBV7-8 and TRBJ1-6; D perhaps matches TRBD1 (5 bases). The CDR3 contains 16 residues. V dropped 3 bases and J dropped 7 bases, with 16 bases sitting between them. CDR1 is SGHVS, CDR2 FQNEAQ, per germline. CDR3 in DNA: TGTGCCAGCAGCTTTTTAGGGGCGGAGGGCAATTCACCCCTCCACTTT. Translated: CASSFLGAEGNSPLHF.

The chain employs TRBV19 and TRBJ1-1; D not resolved. Per germline, CDR1 LNHDA and CDR2 SQIVND (reference sequence). This CDR3 comprises 15 residues. Trimming shortened V by 9 bases and J by 2 bases, and 19 bases separated the two germline ends. CDR3 DNA sequence: TGTGCCAGCTCGGATCGGGTCGCCTCTAACACTGAAGCTTTCTTT. This sequence encodes CASSDRVASNTEAFF. The full variable domain, its missing parts supplied by reference TRBV19 and TRBJ1-1, is DGGITQSPKYLFRKEGQNVTLSCEQNLNHDAMYWYRQDPGQGLRLIYYSQIVNDFQKGDIAEGYSVSREKKESFPLTVTSAQKNPTAFYLCASSDRVASNTEAFFGQGTRLTVV.

The chain employs TRBV11-1 and TRBJ1-4; D remains ambiguous. The CDR3 is 15 amino acids. Germline V gives CDR1 SGHAT, CDR2 FQDESV (reference sequence). V lost 5 bases and J lost 0, with 10 bases in between. CDR3: CASSKWTATNEKLFF. For the CDR3, the DNA is TGTGCCAGCAGCAAATGGACTGCAACTAATGAAAAACTGTTTTTT.

This clone was seen a handful of times. The chain uses TRBV27 and TRBJ1-1; TRBD1 is a possible D gene (5 bases). From germline, CDR1 is MNHEY and CDR2 SMNVEV (reference sequence). Trimming stripped 6 bases from V and 3 bases from J, with 17 bases between. This CDR3 comprises 15 residues. CDR3: CASSRWGSWDTEAFF. CDR3 nucleotides: TGTGCCAGCAGCCGGTGGGGCTCGTGGGACACTGAAGCTTTCTTT.

The V gene is TRBV7-9, the J gene TRBJ1-2; 10 nucleotides align to TRBD1. Germline V lookup: CDR1 SEHNR, CDR2 FQNEAQ (reference sequence). V shed 1 base, J shed 8 bases, and the junction held 7 bases outside the gene matches. This CDR3 comprises 15 residues. CDR3 in amino acids: CASSLETGGAKGYTF. DNA for the CDR3: TGTGCCAGCAGCTTAGAGACAGGGGGCGCGAAGGGCTACACCTTC.

V and J are TRBV27 and TRBJ1-5; 9 nucleotides align to TRBD1. The CDR3 contains 16 residues. Germline V CDR1 and CDR2: MNHEY, SMNVEV (reference sequence). The V segment lost 6 bases and the J segment 7 bases; nucleotides outside the gene matches: 13. The CDR3: CASRRGGGQGKQPQHF. CDR3 in DNA: TGTGCCAGCAGACGTGGCGGGGGACAGGGTAAACAGCCCCAGCATTTT.